Below are 13 T cell receptor beta chains sequenced from a single sample in a study of T cell repertoires in aging, cancer and after chemotherapy. A mixed TRB-A/B primer pool amplified rearranged TRB by multiplex touch-down PCR. TCRdb used MiXCR to reprocess the multiplex PCR reads, holding one entry per CDR3 protein. The sample has about 1,600 distinct CDR3 sequences, approximately 22% seen once. Amplification of TCR beta used genomic DNA extracted from peripheral blood. Sequencing was performed on blood. The receptor source for this set is a human donor with a solid tumor.

The chain links TRBV20-1 to TRBJ1-4; D is ambiguous. From germline, CDR1 is DFQATT and CDR2 SNEGSKA (reference sequence). Trimming pared 6 bases from V and 0 bases from J, leaving 20 bases between. This CDR3 contains 17 residues. The CDR3 DNA reads as TGCAGTGCCGAAGCGCGCTGGGTACCTACAACTAATGAAAAACTGTTTTTT. Its protein is CSAEARWVPTTNEKLFF.

This clonotype was seen only a few times. CDR3 coding DNA: TGTGCCAGCAGTGACTTGGGACTAGCGACAGATACGCAGTATTTT. It yields the protein CASSDLGLATDTQYF. The chain combines TRBV6-4 with TRBJ2-3; TRBD2 agrees at 10 bases. Germline trimming cut 1 base from V and 3 bases from J; bases unmatched to any gene: 1. Germline CDR1 is MRHNA and CDR2 is SNTAGT. The CDR3 is 15 residues long.

This clonotype came up a few times. The rearrangement joins TRBV7-2 to TRBJ2-7, with TRBD1 as a possible D gene (5 bases). Trimming left V 9 bases short and J 6 bases short, with 21 bases between. The CDR3 is 14 residues long. Germline V gene sequence: CDR1 SGHTA, CDR2 FQGNSA. CDR3 loop: CARSLTVDIPEQYF. CDR3 bases: TGTGCCAGAAGCCTTACGGTGGACATTCCCGAGCAGTACTTC.

The table lists this clonotype with a few counts. The chain has TRBV5-1 and TRBJ2-3; 8 bases fit TRBD2. Trimming cost V 1 base and J 4 bases; bases outside gene matches: 5. This CDR3 has 15 residues. Germline assignment: CDR1 SGHRS and CDR2 YFSETQ. The CDR3 loop reads CASSLTGGPPDTQYF. CDR3 DNA sequence: TGCGCCAGCAGCTTGACGGGAGGGCCTCCAGATACGCAGTATTTT.

Judged by abundance, this clonotype is medium-sized (0.01 to 0.1%). The genes are TRBV7-6 and TRBJ2-1, with 8 bases fitting TRBD1. There are 13 residues in the CDR3. Germline assignment: CDR1 SGHVS and CDR2 FNYEAQ. With 5 bases clipped from V and 7 bases from J, the junction kept 4 bases outside the gene matches. For the CDR3, the DNA is TGTGCCAGCAGCCCCCGGACAGGGAATGAGCAGTTCTTC. It specifies CASSPRTGNEQFF.

By sample fraction, this clonotype is medium-sized. This chain uses TRBV5-6 with TRBJ1-6; perhaps TRBD1 as D (6 bases). This CDR3 is built from 17 residues. The germline V gene encodes CDR1 SGHDT and CDR2 YYEEEE. V gave up 0 bases and J gave up 2 bases, with 12 bases separating them. In nucleotides, the CDR3 is TGTGCCAGCAGCTTGGGGAGGGCAGGGGCCTATAATTCACCCCTCCACTTT. Its translation: CASSLGRAGAYNSPLHF.

This chain joins TRBV15 and TRBJ1-2, with TRBD1 as a possible D gene (5 bases). Per the germline V gene, CDR1 is LNHNV and CDR2 is YYDKDF (reference sequence). This CDR3 is built from 13 residues. V was pared by 0 bases and J by 6 bases, with 8 bases between. CDR3 nucleotide sequence: TGTGCCACCAGCAGAGAGGAAGGGGATGGCTACACCTTC. As protein: CATSREEGDGYTF. Full variable domain (rest looked up from reference TRBV15 and TRBJ1-2): DAMVIQNPRYQVTQFGKPVTLSCSQTLNHNVMYWYQQKSSQAPKLLFHYYDKDFNNEADTPDNFQSRRPNTSFCFLDIRSPGLGDTAMYLCATSREEGDGYTFGSGTRLTVV.

This clonotype is medium-sized by share. V gene TRBV5-1 combines with J gene TRBJ2-2, with a weak D call TRBD1 (5 bases). Germline CDR1 is SGHRS and CDR2 is YFSETQ. Trimming shortened V by 0 bases and J by 5 bases, and 11 bases separated the two germline ends. The CDR3 length is 15 residues. Written as DNA, the CDR3 is TGCGCCAGCAGCTTGGTACAGGTATCAACCGGGGAGCTGTTTTTT. Its protein is CASSLVQVSTGELFF.

This chain uses TRBV19 with TRBJ2-4; TRBD1 matches 7 bases. CDR1 and CDR2 (germline): LNHDA, SQIVND (reference sequence). This CDR3 spans 13 amino acids. With V trimmed by 3 bases and J by 6 bases, 2 bases remained unmatched. The CDR3 protein is CASSMGQPNIQYF. CDR3 in DNA: TGTGCCAGTAGTATGGGACAGCCAAACATTCAGTACTTC.

This clonotype has just a few counts. The chain recombines TRBV19 with TRBJ2-1; D gene uncertain. The CDR3 is 15 residues long. From germline, CDR1 is LNHDA and CDR2 SQIVND (reference sequence). V was pared by 2 bases and J by 0 bases, with 8 bases between. This CDR3 is CASSISAFSYNEQFF. The CDR3 DNA follows: TGTGCCAGTAGTATAAGTGCCTTCTCCTACAATGAGCAGTTCTTC.

This clonotype is medium-sized (0.01 to 0.1%) in the sample. J is TRBJ2-2 and V is TRBV27; D is perhaps TRBD1 (5 bases). Germline values: CDR1 MNHEY, CDR2 SMNVEV (reference sequence). The CDR3 is made up of 18 amino acids. Trimming took 4 bases from V and 5 from J, leaving 23 bases between them. The CDR3 loop is CASSSDPTPFRVTGELFF. The CDR3 DNA is TGTGCCAGCAGTTCCGACCCGACCCCTTTCAGGGTTACCGGGGAGCTGTTTTTT.

This clonotype is termed medium-sized (0.01 to 0.1%). The chain combines TRBV27 with TRBJ2-1, with D possibly being TRBD2 (5 bases). V was shortened by 2 bases and J by 6 bases, with 14 bases between the two germline ends. Germline lookup yields CDR1 MNHEY and CDR2 SMNVEV (reference sequence). The CDR3 length is 15 residues. The CDR3 loop is CASSLALGGVNEQFF. The DNA of the CDR3 is TGTGCCAGCAGTTTAGCTCTAGGAGGCGTCAATGAGCAGTTCTTC.

In its sample, this clonotype is medium-sized. V and J are TRBV11-3 and TRBJ2-5, with 12 bases lining up with TRBD2. The V gene end was trimmed by 4 bases and the J gene end by 12 bases; junction bases not matched to a gene: 9. CDR3 size: 14 residues. CDR1 SGHNT and CDR2 YENEEA come from the germline V gene. The DNA of the CDR3 is TGTGCCAGCAGCTCTCGACTAGCGGGGGACGTGGAGTACTTC. This gives the protein CASSSRLAGDVEYF.